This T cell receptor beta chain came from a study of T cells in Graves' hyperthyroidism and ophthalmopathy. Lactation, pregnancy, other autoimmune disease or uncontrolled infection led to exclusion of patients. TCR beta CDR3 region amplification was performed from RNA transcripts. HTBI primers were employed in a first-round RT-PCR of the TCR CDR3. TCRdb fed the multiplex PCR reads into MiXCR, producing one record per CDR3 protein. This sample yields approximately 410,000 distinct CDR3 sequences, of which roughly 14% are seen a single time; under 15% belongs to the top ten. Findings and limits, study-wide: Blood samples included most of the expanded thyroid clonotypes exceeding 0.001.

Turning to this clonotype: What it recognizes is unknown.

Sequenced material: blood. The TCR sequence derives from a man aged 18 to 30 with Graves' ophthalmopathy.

The CDR3 DNA reads TGTGCCAGCAGTTTGACTGGCGGGGCCAACGTCCTGACTTTC. Encoded protein: CASSLTGGANVLTF. The V call is TRBV12-3 or TRBV12-4, the J call TRBJ2-6, with D unclear. The CDR3 consists of 14 residues. V was pared by 3 bases and J by 4 bases, with 7 bases between.